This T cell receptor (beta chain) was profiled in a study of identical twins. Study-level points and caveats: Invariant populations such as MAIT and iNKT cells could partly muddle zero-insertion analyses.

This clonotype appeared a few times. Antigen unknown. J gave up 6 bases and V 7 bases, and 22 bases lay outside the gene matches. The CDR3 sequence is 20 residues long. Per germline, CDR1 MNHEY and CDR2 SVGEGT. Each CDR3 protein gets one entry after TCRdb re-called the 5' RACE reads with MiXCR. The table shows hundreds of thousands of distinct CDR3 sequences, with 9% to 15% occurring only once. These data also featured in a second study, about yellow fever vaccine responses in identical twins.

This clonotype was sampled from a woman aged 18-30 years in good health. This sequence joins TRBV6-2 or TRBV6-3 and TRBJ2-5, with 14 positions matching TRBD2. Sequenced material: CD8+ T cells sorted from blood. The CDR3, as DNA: TGTGCCAGCACAAGCCTGGACAGGGGACTAGCGGGAGTTGTGGGGCAGACCCAGTACTTC. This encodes CASTSLDRGLAGVVGQTQYF.